Presented here are 15 T cell receptor beta chains from one specimen sequenced in a study of OX40 agonist ivuxolimab in advanced cancers. Repertoires were generated with immunoSEQ multiplex PCR, while TCRdb's copy carries only in-frame clones and drops some. The sample shows tens of thousands of clones, roughly 80% of them seen only once. Sequenced here: CD4+ or CD8+ T cells sorted from blood, sampled in a trial of the OX40 agonist ivuxolimab. These receptors came from an adult with an advanced solid tumor such as melanoma, head and neck, liver or kidney cancer.

This clone was picked up a small number of times. V gene TRBV30 combines with J gene TRBJ1-5, with D perhaps TRBD1 (6 bases). V was pared by 1 base and J by 7 bases, with 11 bases between. This CDR3 has 13 amino acids. CDR1 and CDR2 (germline): GTSNPN, SVGIG (reference sequence). CDR3 DNA: TGTGCCTGGAGTGGAGGGGGGAGACAGCCCCAGCATTTT. Amino acid sequence: CAWSGGGRQPQHF.

The genes are TRBV28 and TRBJ1-5; 7 positions match TRBD1. The germline CDR1 and CDR2 sequences are MDHEN and SYDVKM. The CDR3 is 16 residues long. V shed 5 bases, J shed 0 bases, and the junction held 7 bases outside the gene matches. CDR3: CASSLHTGVSNQPQHF. The CDR3 DNA follows: TGTGCCAGCAGTCTACATACAGGGGTTAGCAATCAGCCCCAGCATTTT. The complete variable domain, with remaining parts taken from reference TRBV28 and TRBJ1-5, reads DVKVTQSSRYLVKRTGEKVFLECVQDMDHENMFWYRQDPGLGLRLIYFSYDVKMKEKGDIPEGYSVSREKKERFSLILESASTNQTSMYLCASSLHTGVSNQPQHFGDGTRLSIL.

The chain employs TRBV5-4 and TRBJ1-6; tentatively, D is TRBD1 (6 bases). CDR1 SGHNT and CDR2 YYREEE come from the germline V gene (reference sequence). The CDR3 contains 16 residues. Deletions cut 4 bases from V and 9 bases from J, with 20 bases between. Here the CDR3 DNA reads TGTGCCAGCAGCCTACTACAGGGCGTGAGTAGTTCACCCCTCCACTTT. The encoded protein is CASSLLQGVSSSPLHF.

The chain carries TRBV2 and TRBJ2-7; the match to TRBD2 covers 7 bases. Germline lookup yields CDR1 SNHLY and CDR2 FYNNEI. The CDR3 covers 15 residues. Trimming took 8 bases from V and 2 from J; bases not matched to a gene: 12. The CDR3 reads CASRFGLAVTYEQYF. The DNA of the CDR3 is TGTGCCAGCCGTTTCGGGCTAGCGGTGACCTACGAGCAGTACTTC.

The rearrangement links TRBV7-8 to TRBJ1-6; D is unclear. The CDR3 extends over 13 amino acids. V lost 5 bases, J lost 8 bases, and 10 bases lay in between. Germline CDR1 is SGHVS and CDR2 is FQNEAQ. The DNA of the CDR3 is TGTGCCAGCAGCCCCAGCGGTGATTCACCCCTCCACTTT. This translates into CASSPSGDSPLHF.

The chain has TRBV4-1 and TRBJ2-4, with 11 bases that match TRBD2. CDR3 length: 18 amino acids. Germline V lookup: CDR1 MGHRA, CDR2 YSYEKL. V lost 3 bases to trimming and J lost 2 bases; unmatched junction nucleotides: 9. The CDR3 nucleotides read TGCGCCAGCAGCCAGGTCTTACTAGCGGGAGTCTCCAAAAACATTCAGTACTTC. Its translation: CASSQVLLAGVSKNIQYF.

The sample holds one count of this clone. The genes are TRBV9 and TRBJ1-2, with D possibly matching TRBD1 (5 bases). V was cut by 4 bases and J by 0 bases, with 10 bases left in between. There are 14 residues in the CDR3. Per the germline V gene, CDR1 is SGDLS and CDR2 is YYNGEE. CDR3 sequence reads: CASSPGQTNYGYTF. As DNA, the CDR3 is TGTGCCAGCAGCCCTGGACAAACTAACTATGGCTACACCTTC.

The genes are TRBV12-5 and TRBJ1-1; tentative D call: TRBD1 (5 bases). Germline V lookup: CDR1 LGHNT, CDR2 FRNRAP. V shed 10 bases and J shed 1 base, with 19 bases lying between them. CDR3 size: 15 residues. The CDR3 is CAIDGDGQSNTEAFF. In DNA form, the CDR3 reads TGTGCTATTGACGGGGACGGGCAATCGAACACTGAAGCTTTCTTT.

V gene TRBV19 combines with J gene TRBJ1-5; maybe TRBD1 (5 bases). The CDR3 sequence is 13 residues long. The V gene's germline CDR1 is LNHDA and CDR2 SQIVND (reference sequence). V was clipped by 7 bases and J by 5 bases, with 12 bases between them. The CDR3 nucleotides read TGTGCCAGTACCAAAGAGGGGTATCAGCCCCAGCATTTT. The encoded protein is CASTKEGYQPQHF.

V is TRBV28 and J is TRBJ2-5, with D unclear. V was clipped by 6 bases and J by 4 bases, with 12 bases between them. CDR1 is MDHEN and CDR2 is SYDVKM in the germline V gene. This CDR3 comprises 13 residues. The CDR3 sequence: CASSPRRRETQYF. The DNA of the CDR3 is TGTGCCAGCAGCCCCAGACGCAGAGAGACCCAGTACTTC.

CDR3 DNA: TGTGCCAGCAGCGTCAGGGGAAACACCATATATTTT. Protein sequence: CASSVRGNTIYF. The chain combines TRBV7-4 with TRBJ1-3; no firm D call. The CDR3 is 12 amino acids. V lost 5 bases, J lost 4 bases, and 6 bases lay in between. In germline, CDR1 is SGHVT, CDR2 SQSDAQ.

This chain uses TRBV6-1 with TRBJ2-7; 8 bases line up with TRBD2. The CDR3 covers 16 residues. In germline, CDR1 is MNHNS, CDR2 SASEGT. Trimming took 1 base from V and 5 from J; bases not matched to a gene: 10. CDR3 in amino acids: CASSEVPGGGSDEQYF. In DNA form, the CDR3 reads TGTGCCAGCAGTGAAGTCCCGGGAGGGGGGTCCGACGAGCAGTACTTC.

The V call is TRBV18, the J call TRBJ2-2; TRBD1 is a possible D gene (5 bases). The CDR3 is made up of 16 amino acids. V shed 0 bases and J shed 7 bases, with 15 bases lying between them. Germline CDR1 and CDR2: KGHSH and LQKENI. The CDR3 DNA reads TGTGCCAGCTCACCACCGGCAGGGTACGATCACGGGGAGCTGTTTTTT. Translated: CASSPPAGYDHGELFF.

The chain uses TRBV18 and TRBJ2-7, with a weak D call TRBD1 (6 bases). Germline loops: CDR1 KGHSH, CDR2 LQKENI. CDR3 size: 15 residues. The V end was cut by 3 bases, the J end by 3 bases, with 15 bases between. CDR3 residues: CASSPGQYLSYEQYF. The DNA of the CDR3 is TGTGCCAGCTCACCCGGACAGTACCTTAGCTACGAGCAGTACTTC.

This chain links TRBV30 with TRBJ1-1, with 7 bases matching TRBD1. V lost 0 bases to trimming and J lost 4 bases; unmatched junction nucleotides: 2. The CDR3 has 13 amino acids. Germline CDR1 reads GTSNPN; CDR2 reads SVGIG (reference sequence). CDR3 sequence (DNA): TGTGCCTGGAGTGTAGACAGGGTCACTGAAGCTTTCTTT. It specifies CAWSVDRVTEAFF. Looking up the rest from reference TRBV30 and TRBJ1-1 gives the full variable domain: SQTIHQWPATLVQPVGSPLSLECTVEGTSNPNLYWYRQAAGRGLQLLFYSVGIGQISSEVPQNLSASRPQDRQFILSSKKLLLSDSGFYLCAWSVDRVTEAFFGQGTRLTVV.